This TCR beta chain was retrieved from a study of T cell responses to AZD1222 COVID-19 vaccine. The germline V gene has CDR1 MNHNY and CDR2 SVGAGI (reference sequence). The V gene lost 4 bases and the J gene lost 9 bases, with 13 bases spanning the gap. The CDR3 loop spans 13 amino acids. Using immunoSEQ multiplex PCR, the repertoire was profiled, and TCRdb retains in-frame clones only, with some absent. The sample consists of 100,000 to 120,000 clones, around 80% of them appearing once. V usage is TRBV6-6 and J usage is TRBJ1-5, with D tentatively TRBD1 (6 bases). This clonotype was obtained from an adult in good health. The source was peripheral blood, collected on day 0 of AZD1222 vaccination. This CDR3 is CASSWKGVGPQHF. The DNA of the CDR3 is TGTGCCAGCAGTTGGAAGGGGGTCGGGCCCCAGCATTTT.